Below are 18 T cell receptor beta chains sequenced from a single sample in a study of monozygotic twins with cystic fibrosis. Here immunoSEQ multiplex PCR was the method, and the copy in TCRdb shows in-frame clones only, minus some. The repertoire holds some 15,000 clones, with 70% to 90% as singletons. Sequencing input: blood. These receptors all come from a boy aged 5 to 17 with cystic fibrosis.

The gene calls are TRBV29-1 and TRBJ1-1; D not resolved. V shed 4 bases and J shed 0 bases, with 6 bases lying between them. The length of the CDR3 is 12 residues. Germline values: CDR1 SQVTM, CDR2 ANQGSEA. In nucleotides, the CDR3 is TGCAGCGTTGTTGTGGTGAACACTGAAGCTTTCTTT. It codes for CSVVVVNTEAFF.

The V and J genes are TRBV2 and TRBJ2-1, with D perhaps TRBD2 (5 bases). CDR3 size: 14 residues. Germline V CDR1 and CDR2: SNHLY, FYNNEI. V was shortened by 6 bases and J by 5 bases, with 14 bases between the two germline ends. CDR3 coding DNA: TGTGCCAGCAGGTCCCATACTAGTCACAATGAGCAGTTCTTC. Translation gives CASRSHTSHNEQFF.

CDR3 sequence reads: CATSRDPGGFSGNTIYF. CDR3 DNA sequence: TGTGCCACCAGCAGAGATCCAGGGGGTTTCTCTGGAAACACCATATATTTT. The chain recombines TRBV15 with TRBJ1-3; TRBD1 aligns across 7 bases. Germline lookup yields CDR1 LNHNV and CDR2 YYDKDF (reference sequence). The CDR3 has 17 residues. V dropped 0 bases and J dropped 0; count of bases not matched to a gene: 5. Supplemented by reference TRBV15 and TRBJ1-3, the full variable domain reads DAMVIQNPRYQVTQFGKPVTLSCSQTLNHNVMYWYQQKSSQAPKLLFHYYDKDFNNEADTPDNFQSRRPNTSFCFLDIRSPGLGDTAMYLCATSRDPGGFSGNTIYFGEGSWLTVV.

V usage is TRBV15 and J usage is TRBJ1-3, with a tentative D call TRBD1 (6 bases). V lost 0 bases to trimming and J lost 11 bases, with 14 bases between them. This CDR3 contains 14 residues. The germline gives CDR1 LNHNV, CDR2 YYDKDF (reference sequence). The CDR3 region is CATSRDAGASAIYF. CDR3 nucleotide sequence: TGTGCCACCAGCAGAGATGCGGGGGCAAGCGCCATATATTTT.

Concerning this clone: An end of the junction differs from the germline gene, which may be a read error. The gene calls are TRBV6-1 and TRBJ1-1, with 7 bases fitting TRBD1. In germline, CDR1 is MNHNS, CDR2 SASEGT. The CDR3 is 16 residues long. CDR3 protein: CAGSGVPRAGGTEAFF. In nucleotides, the CDR3 is TGTGCCGGCAGTGGTGTCCCCCGGGCAGGGGGCACTGAAGCTTTCTTT.

The chain couples TRBV11-1 to TRBJ2-3; D is possibly TRBD2 (6 bases). V was trimmed by 11 bases and J by 7 bases, leaving 22 bases between them. Germline loops: CDR1 SGHAT, CDR2 FQDESV (reference sequence). The CDR3 totals 14 residues. The CDR3, as DNA: TGTGCCTGTCGAGGGCGGGGCCAGGGTCATACGCAGTATTTT. Its translation is CACRGRGQGHTQYF.

This clone showed up just once. The V call is TRBV5-6, the J call TRBJ2-7; 8 bases align to TRBD1. CDR3 size: 14 residues. V lost 2 bases to trimming and J lost 6 bases; unmatched junction nucleotides: 7. Germline V CDR1 and CDR2: SGHDT, YYEEEE. The CDR3: CASSFRDRTLEQYF. The CDR3 DNA follows: TGTGCCAGCAGCTTCCGGGACAGGACCCTCGAGCAGTACTTC. Together with reference TRBV5-6 and TRBJ2-7, the CDR3 gives the full variable domain: DAGVTQSPTHLIKTRGQQVTLRCSPKSGHDTVSWYQQALGQGPQFIFQYYEEEERQRGNFPDRFSGHQFPNYSSELNVNALLLGDSALYLCASSFRDRTLEQYFGPGTRLTVT.

The chain recombines TRBV2 with TRBJ1-5, with a possible D match to TRBD1 (6 bases). Germline V CDR1 and CDR2: SNHLY, FYNNEI. The CDR3 spans 14 residues. Trimming removed 3 bases at V and 7 bases at J, with 13 bases between. The chain's CDR3 is CASSDRGREQPQHF. CDR3 coding DNA: TGTGCCAGCAGTGACAGGGGAAGGGAACAGCCCCAGCATTTT.

The gene calls are TRBV6-5 and TRBJ1-2, with D unclear. V was clipped by 2 bases and J by 9 bases, with 13 bases between them. The CDR3 covers 13 residues. The germline gives CDR1 MNHEY, CDR2 SVGAGI. In nucleotides, the CDR3 is TGTGCCAGCAGTTACGGTAAAGGCCCCCGCTACACCTTC. This sequence encodes CASSYGKGPRYTF.

V gene TRBV30 combines with J gene TRBJ2-5; no reliable D call. Germline lookup yields CDR1 GTSNPN and CDR2 SVGIG (reference sequence). The V gene lost 4 bases and the J gene lost 5 bases, with 11 bases spanning the gap. The CDR3 consists of 12 residues. Written as DNA, the CDR3 is TGTGCCTGGAATGTACTTATGGAGACCCAGTACTTC. It is translated as CAWNVLMETQYF. The full variable domain, completed using reference TRBV30 and TRBJ2-5, is SQTIHQWPATLVQPVGSPLSLECTVEGTSNPNLYWYRQAAGRGLQLLFYSVGIGQISSEVPQNLSASRPQDRQFILSSKKLLLSDSGFYLCAWNVLMETQYFGPGTRLLVL.

The chain is built from TRBV29-1 and TRBJ1-1, with 9 bases aligning to TRBD1. After removal of 4 bases from V and 1 base from J, the junction contained 4 bases not matched to a gene. This CDR3 comprises 14 residues. Germline V gene lookup returns CDR1 SQVTM and CDR2 ANQGSEA. The CDR3 protein is CSVGGTGKNTEAFF. The CDR3 nucleotides read TGCAGCGTTGGCGGGACAGGGAAGAACACTGAAGCTTTCTTT.

The chain employs TRBV5-8 and TRBJ1-6, with D possibly TRBD1 on 5 matching bases. The germline V gene encodes CDR1 SGHTS and CDR2 YDEGEE. V gave up 0 bases and J gave up 9 bases, with 19 bases separating them. This CDR3 is 17 amino acids long. The CDR3 region is CASSLVSGFSFSSPLHF. The CDR3 DNA reads TGTGCCAGCAGCTTGGTTTCAGGGTTTTCGTTTAGTTCACCCCTCCACTTT.

The rearrangement uses TRBV11-2 and TRBJ1-6, with D possibly being TRBD1 (5 bases). CDR1 SGHAT and CDR2 FQNNGV come from the germline V gene. This CDR3 is built from 15 residues. V lost 0 bases, J lost 9 bases, and 12 bases lay in between. The CDR3 sequence: CASSLDGHGGSPLHF. For the CDR3, the DNA is TGTGCCAGCAGCTTAGATGGCCATGGGGGTTCACCCCTCCACTTT.

This chain uses TRBV5-1 with TRBJ1-1; TRBD1 agrees at 9 bases. This CDR3 is built from 17 residues. V trimming: 4 bases; J trimming: 3 bases; junction bases outside the gene matches: 13. In germline, CDR1 is SGHRS, CDR2 YFSETQ. The CDR3 DNA sequence: TGCGCCAGCAGCCGAACTAGACAGGGGGGGCCACACACTGAAGCTTTCTTT. As protein: CASSRTRQGGPHTEAFF. Together with reference TRBV5-1 and TRBJ1-1, the CDR3 gives the full variable domain: KAGVTQTPRYLIKTRGQQVTLSCSPISGHRSVSWYQQTPGQGLQFLFEYFSETQRNKGNFPGRFSGRQFSNSRSEMNVSTLELGDSALYLCASSRTRQGGPHTEAFFGQGTRLTVV.

This chain connects TRBV18 to TRBJ1-5, with 7 nucleotides matching TRBD1. Per the germline V gene, CDR1 is KGHSH and CDR2 is LQKENI. This CDR3 is 15 amino acids long. The V gene end was trimmed by 8 bases and the J gene end by 6 bases; junction bases not matched to a gene: 13. This CDR3 is CASSTTGNVGQPQHF. The CDR3 DNA sequence: TGTGCCAGCAGTACGACAGGGAACGTCGGTCAGCCCCAGCATTTT.

The V and J genes are TRBV4-2 and TRBJ2-7; D call uncertain. The V gene's germline CDR1 is LGHNA and CDR2 YNFKEQ. The V end lost 4 bases, the J end lost 3 bases, and 22 bases lay between the germline ends. The CDR3 is 17 amino acids. This CDR3 is CASSPAWRTVADYEQYF. The CDR3 bases are TGTGCCAGCAGCCCAGCTTGGCGGACGGTAGCCGACTACGAGCAGTACTTC.

The chain is built from TRBV6-5 and TRBJ2-7; D not certain. V lost 4 bases and J lost 0, with 4 bases in between. Germline CDR1 is MNHEY and CDR2 is SVGAGI. The CDR3 spans 12 residues. CDR3 residues: CASSSPSYEQYF. DNA for the CDR3: TGTGCCAGCAGTTCCCCCTCCTACGAGCAGTACTTC.

V usage is TRBV10-3 and J usage is TRBJ2-4; TRBD2 matches 7 bases. Losses at the gene ends were 0 bases for V and 3 bases for J; bases not matched to a gene: 17. Germline CDR1 is ENHRY and CDR2 is SYGVKD. The CDR3 is made up of 20 amino acids. Here the CDR3 DNA reads TGTGCCATCAGTGAGTCGTTCCGGGACTATCTTTCCCAGAGCAAAAACATTCAGTACTTC. Encoded protein: CAISESFRDYLSQSKNIQYF.